This is a list of T cell receptor beta chains from one sample in a study of blood T cell repertoires in COVID-19. Method: immunoSEQ multiplex PCR; TCRdb's copy keeps in-frame clones and lacks some. The sample contains just over 650,000 clones, about 87% of which appear only once. The sample comprised peripheral blood. The source is a woman between 18 and 29 years old with acute or convalescent COVID-19. Each CDR3 is given with its conserved first and last residue.

>TRBJ1-6|TRBV2
CASSEMGSQNSPLHF
>TRBJ2-2|TRBV25-1
CASSESDRGSTGELFF
>TRBJ1-6|TRBV4-2
CASSPTGRPPLHF
>TRBJ1-1|TRBV11-3
CASSPTGTGEAFF
>TRBJ1-2|TRBV7-7
CASSPLQGEDYGYTF
>TRBJ2-7|TRBV27
CASSFKGQGPYEQYF
>TRBJ1-2|TRBV9
CASSLGTGGLSGYTF
>TRBJ2-1|TRBV6-5
CASRLTGNPFNEQFF
>TRBJ2-7|TRBV28
CASSPGQGFSYEQYF
>TRBJ2-2|TRBV11-2
CASSLDRPSGGAITGELFF
>TRBJ2-3|TRBV6-5
CASSTYRGIDTQYF
>TRBJ1-4|TRBV3-1/TRBV3-2
CASSHRPRDSNEKLFF
>TRBJ2-7|TRBV27
CASSLGDRGPHEQYF
>TRBJ2-3|TRBV3-1/TRBV3-2
CASSQRSGITDTQYF
>TRBJ1-2|TRBV11-2
CASSPDRVNGYTF
>TRBJ1-1|TRBV21-1
CASIRPGQGAGGCTEAFF
>TRBJ1-2|TRBV28
CASSLADGYTF
>TRBJ2-7|TRBV5-1
CASSFLDRERDEQYF
>TRBJ1-4|TRBV6-5
CASKRELATNEKLFF
>TRBJ2-3|TRBV29-1
CSAWGRTDTQYF
>TRBJ2-3|TRBV13
CASSLGASGVDTQYF
>TRBJ2-2|TRBV28
CASSYTDRGITGELFF
>TRBJ2-7|TRBV15
CATSIRQGAYEQYF
>TRBJ1-2|TRBV24-1
CATSDGAGGGYTF
>TRBJ1-2|TRBV29-1
CSVQVANYGYTF
>TRBJ1-1|TRBV6-4
CASSDREGKGPEAFF
>TRBJ2-2|TRBV6-4
CASSLQGASGELFF
>TRBJ2-6|TRBV27
CASSAPGTGANVLTF
>TRBJ1-1|TRBV25-1
CASQGQQAFF
>TRBJ2-3|TRBV5-4
CASSSPRADTQYF
>TRBJ1-4|TRBV3-1/TRBV3-2
CASRFGTGGEKLFF
>TRBJ1-5|TRBV27
CASKKLRQGAPRNQPQHF
>TRBJ1-6|TRBV7-2
CASSLEPIGSPLHF
>TRBJ1-1|TRBV12-5
CASGSGGGTEAFF
>TRBJ2-4|TRBV3-1/TRBV3-2
CASSHYRTQAKNIQYF
>TRBJ1-6|TRBV5-6
CASSRIPGTGVSPLHF
>TRBJ1-3|TRBV4-1
CASSPTGTGSSGNTIYF